This T cell receptor (beta chain) was recovered during a study of shared clonotypes between healthy human individuals. Here immunoSEQ multiplex PCR was the method, and the copy in TCRdb shows in-frame clones only, minus some. The sample has a few million clones, about 92% seen once. Germline CDR1 reads MDHEN; CDR2 reads SYDVKM. The ends were cut back, 4 bases at V and 3 bases at J, with 18 bases in the middle. The CDR3 loop spans 17 amino acids. Sequencing used naive CD4+ T cells from PBMCs. As for subset: CD45RA+ positively selected. The rearrangement uses TRBV28 and TRBJ2-2, with D perhaps matching TRBD1 (6 bases). The receptor was derived from a man between 18 and 35 years old in good health. Some clones in this sample may be carry-over from other donors' samples. The CDR3 sequence is CASSSPYRAGDTGELFF. The CDR3 DNA follows: TGTGCCAGCAGTTCACCCTACCGAGCAGGGGACACCGGGGAGCTGTTTTTT.